This TCR beta chain was captured in a study of blood T cell repertoires in COVID-19. The method was immunoSEQ multiplex PCR; TCRdb's version includes in-frame clones alone and lacks a portion of them. The repertoire has approximately 260,000 clones, approximately 83% of them found once; the top ten carry 3.4%. Germline V gene sequence: CDR1 LGHNA, CDR2 YSLEER. Trimming removed 1 base from V and 2 bases from J; junction bases left unmatched: 6. There are 18 residues in the CDR3. Sample: PBMCs or T cells enriched from blood (not recorded which). The clonotype originates from a man between 50 and 59 years old who had recovered from COVID-19. The chain recombines TRBV4-3 with TRBJ2-3, with 13 bases fitting TRBD2. DNA of the CDR3: TGCGCCAGCAGCCAAGTTGGGACTAGCGGGATCATCACAGATACGCAGTATTTT. Its translation is CASSQVGTSGIITDTQYF.